This TCR beta chain was obtained from a study of T cell responses to AZD1222 COVID-19 vaccine (dated by TCRdb to the early 2020s). Regarding the complete study: A total of approximately 240 trial participants underwent TCR sequencing, of whom about 210 received two doses of AZD1222 and around 26 received two doses of the MenACWY control vaccine. Enrollment into the trials was organized by age into subgroups of 18-55, 56-69 and 70-plus years, and those subgroups contained approximately 160, 26 and 62 TCR-sequenced participants, respectively.

Findings and caveats that apply to the study as a whole: After two AZD1222 doses, spike-specific TCR breadth and depth were significantly higher than at day 0 and than in MenACWY recipients. Only five to seven AZD1222 recipients were SARS-CoV-2 seropositive at baseline, limiting conclusions about previously exposed vaccinees. Reportedly, almost half of the unique spike-specific TCRs recognized epitopes lying outside the regions that are mutated in the B.1.351 and B.1.1.7 variants. Most participants were white British and females outnumbered males, and the authors suggested that clonal diversity may have been underestimated. The vaccine-associated CD4 TCRs covered the entire spike protein, and the dominant responses fell in regions 160-218 and 743-854. Because no day 14 peak-response samples were available, the repertoires could be characterized only after the peak T cell response. The 56-69-year group was small, and its depth increase did not reach significance, likely because of low power.

By its share of the sample, this clone is medium-sized (0.01 to 0.1%). Its target antigen remains unknown. Base qualities are missing; no much larger clone stands one base away. At the junction V is shortened by 7 bases and J by 4 bases, with 20 bases in between. The CDR3 runs 15 amino acids, cysteine and phenylalanine included. Of the read, only the CDR3 DNA is kept; its 45 bases are in frame from base 1. Looking up the germline V gene (reference sequence) yields CDR1 LNHDA and CDR2 SQIVND. Per the publication, the time point label means: about 28 days (+/-7) after the second vaccine dose. AZD1222 recipients given second doses at about 4 weeks or at about 12 weeks were pooled, since spike-specific TCR depth and breadth were not found to differ between the two schedules. The vaccinee samples were drawn from two UK trials, COV001 and COV002, one of which was a single-blind randomized controlled phase 2/3 trial testing AZD1222 (ChAdOx1 nCoV-19) in healthy adults. For TCRbeta chain sequencing, PBMC samples from trial participants were taken at day 0 and at day 28 after the second dose.

The CDR3 regions of human TCRbeta chains were subjected to immunosequencing. On the study's bioinformatics: TCRs in the repertoires were compared against a reference library of SARS-CoV-2-specific TCRs that had been generated with the MIRA antigen-specificity platform. Breadth was defined as the fraction of unique TCRs that were SARS-CoV-2-associated. Depth was defined as the fraction of total T cells that were SARS-CoV-2-associated. Using the MIRA data, each spike-specific TCR was mapped to the spike region that the TCR reacts to and placed in a CD4 or CD8 class. Log10-transformed breadth and depth values were compared by one-way ANOVA with Sidak's multiple comparisons tests. TCRdb stores this immuneACCESS table with in-frame sequences only. Part of the clones is absent; in the studies checked, under half of the shortfall reflects unresolved V genes, and no reason is known for the rest. That table supplies the V and J calls and clone size; D and trimming were determined from the DNA. For this sample the table gives approximately 150,000 clones, of which roughly 90% were detected only once. The ten largest clones capture approximately 1.6% of the sample.

The rearrangement combines TRBV19 with TRBJ2-7; the D gene is perhaps TRBD2, on 6 matching bases. Source: peripheral blood, taken 28 days after the second AZD1222 dose. This clonotype was sampled from an adult who received the AZD1222 COVID-19 vaccine. The DNA is TGTGCCAGTACCCCAGGCATGGGGGGATTTTACGAGCAGTACTTC. Its translation reads: CASTPGMGGFYEQYF.